A single sample gave rise to the 2 T cell receptor beta chains below, sequenced in a study of monozygotic twins with inflammatory bowel disease. TCRdb reworked the 5' RACE reads into one entry per CDR3 protein, no DNA. The listing records 350,000 to 400,000 distinct CDR3 sequences. Sequenced sample: blood. The receptors shown here come from a human donor with ulcerative colitis or Crohn's disease, or a healthy co-twin of an affected twin (not recorded which).

The V gene is TRBV20-1, the J gene TRBJ1-2; lacking DNA, the TRBD1 call made by TCRdb goes unchecked. Germline V gene data show CDR1 as DFQATT and CDR2 as SNEGSKA (reference sequence). CDR3 length: 13 amino acids. This CDR3 reads CSARDRLNYGYTF.

The chain has TRBV10-3 and TRBJ2-1; the D call of TRBD2 rests on TCRdb alone, since no DNA is present to check it. The CDR3 extends over 14 amino acids. The germline CDR1 and CDR2 sequences are ENHRY and SYGVKD. This CDR3 reads CAISPQGLQNEQFF.